This TCR beta chain was captured in a study of T cells in Graves' hyperthyroidism and ophthalmopathy. Findings of the study overall: Stable hyperthyroidism was separated from ophthalmopathy by a model based on 13 V-J features. Most expanded thyroid clonotypes above 0.001 also appeared in blood.

This clonotype was counted between two and nine times. Antigen specificity is unknown. The TCR beta CDR3 regions underwent amplification using RNA transcripts as the source. The primer set for the first-round RT-PCR of the TCR CDR3 was HTBI. One entry per CDR3 protein, called by TCRdb with MiXCR from the multiplex PCR reads. The table records a few hundred thousand distinct CDR3 sequences, about 15% of them present only once. Trimming removed 1 base from V and 5 bases from J, with 12 bases in between. Germline loops: CDR1 SGHRS, CDR2 YFSETQ. This CDR3 has 14 amino acids. The patients, who ranged from 18 to 65 in age, presented with newly diagnosed hyperthyroidism lasting under 2 months. Uncontrolled infection, other autoimmune disease, pregnancy or lactation barred patients from enrollment.

The TCR comes from a woman aged 30 to 39 with Graves' hyperthyroidism. J is TRBJ1-1 and V is TRBV5-1; possible D gene TRBD1, 5 bases. The sample was blood. CDR3: CASSLRWGGTEAFF. In nucleotides, the CDR3 is TGCGCCAGCAGCTTGAGGTGGGGGGGGACTGAAGCTTTCTTT.